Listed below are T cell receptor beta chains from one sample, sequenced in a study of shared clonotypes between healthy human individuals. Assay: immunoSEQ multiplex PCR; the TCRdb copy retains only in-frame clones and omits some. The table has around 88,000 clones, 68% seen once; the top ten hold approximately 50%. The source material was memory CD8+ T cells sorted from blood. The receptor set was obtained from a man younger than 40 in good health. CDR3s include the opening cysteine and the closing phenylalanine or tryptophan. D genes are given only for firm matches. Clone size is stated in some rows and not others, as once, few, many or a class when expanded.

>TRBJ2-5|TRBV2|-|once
TGTGCCAGTAGGACAGACCAAGAGACCCAGTACTTC
CASRTDQETQYF
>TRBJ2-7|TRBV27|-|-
TGTGCCAGCAGTCCCACTCAGGGTGGCGAGCAGTACTTC
CASSPTQGGEQYF
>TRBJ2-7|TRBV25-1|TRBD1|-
TGTGCCAGCAGTGGAGGACAGGGGACCTACGAGCAGTACTTC
CASSGGQGTYEQYF
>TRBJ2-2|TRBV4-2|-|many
TGTGCCAGCAGCCAATTACAGGGTGAAACCGGGGAGCTGTTTTTT
CASSQLQGETGELFF
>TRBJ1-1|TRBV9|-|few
TGTGCCAGCAGCGTCCGAGGGGCGGGGAACACTGAAGCTTTCTTT
CASSVRGAGNTEAFF
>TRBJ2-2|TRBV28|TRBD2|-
TGTGCCAGCAGACCGCTAGCGGGAGCTTCCGGGGAGCTGTTTTTT
CASRPLAGASGELFF
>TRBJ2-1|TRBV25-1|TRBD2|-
TGTGCCAGCAGTGATTTGGGGGGGGTCGTGAATGAGCAGTTCTTC
CASSDLGGVVNEQFF
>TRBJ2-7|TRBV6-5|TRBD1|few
TGTGCCAGCAGCTTGGGGACAGGGGGCTACGAGCAGTACTTC
CASSLGTGGYEQYF
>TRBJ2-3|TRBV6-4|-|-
TGTGCCAGCAGTGACGGAGCGGCCTCGAATCTCTGGTATTTT
CASSDGAASNLWYF
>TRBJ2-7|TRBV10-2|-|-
TGCGCCAGCAGTGCCGACATTCTTGACGAGCAGTACTTC
CASSADILDEQYF
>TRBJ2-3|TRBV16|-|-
TGTGCCAGCAGCCAATCTGGGTTTAGCACAGATACGCAGTATTTT
CASSQSGFSTDTQYF
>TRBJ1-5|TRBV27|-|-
TGTGCCAGCAGTAGGTTGGGACGCAATCAGCCCCAGCATTTT
CASSRLGRNQPQHF
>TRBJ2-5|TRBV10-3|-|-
TGTGCCATCAAGGTAAGAAGTATTTATCAAGAGACCCAGTACTTC
CAIKVRSIYQETQYF
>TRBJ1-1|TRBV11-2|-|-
TGTGCCAGCAGCCAAGAGGGGGTTGAAGCTTTCTTT
CASSQEGVEAFF
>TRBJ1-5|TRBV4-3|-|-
TGCGCCAGCAGCCAAGGGTTCAATCAGCCCCAGCATTTT
CASSQGFNQPQHF
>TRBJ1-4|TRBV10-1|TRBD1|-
TGCGCCAGCAGTGGACAGGGCTCTGAAAAACTGTTTTTT
CASSGQGSEKLFF
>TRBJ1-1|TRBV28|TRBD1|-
TGTGCCAGCAGTGCTCGGGACAGGGGGCGAGGGACTGAAGCTTTCTTT
CASSARDRGRGTEAFF
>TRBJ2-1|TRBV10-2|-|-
TGCGCCAGCATAAGACCTTCGGACAATGAGCAGTTCTTC
CASIRPSDNEQFF
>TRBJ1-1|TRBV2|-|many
TGTGCCAGCAGTGCTTGGTCGAACACTGAAGCTTTCTTT
CASSAWSNTEAFF
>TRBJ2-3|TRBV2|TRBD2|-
TGTGCCAGAGCTCCGGTGCGGGAGGTCCCAGATACGCAGTATTTT
CARAPVREVPDTQYF
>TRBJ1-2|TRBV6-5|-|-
TGTGCCAGCAGTGAACCAGGGCTCGGCTATGGCTACACCTTC
CASSEPGLGYGYTF
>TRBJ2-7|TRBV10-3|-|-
TGTGCCATCAGTGAGGCCCTCAGCGGTTGGCCTAGGAGCTCCTACGAGCAGTACTTC
CAISEALSGWPRSSYEQYF
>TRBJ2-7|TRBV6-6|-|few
TGTGCCAGCGCAAATAAGCGAGGTACCTCCTACGAGCAGTACTTC
CASANKRGTSYEQYF